This TCR beta chain stems from a study of CXCR3-negative and CXCR3-positive naive CD8 T cells. 5' RACE that incorporated UMI labels was used to prepare the TRB cDNA libraries. TCRdb reprocessed the 5' RACE reads and keeps a single row for each CDR3 protein, giving no DNA. The sample shows over 70,000 distinct CDR3 sequences, and about 1% sits with its ten largest clones. Germline V gene data show CDR1 as SGHRS and CDR2 as YFSETQ. This CDR3 is built from 14 residues. The sequencing input was naive CXCR3- CD8+ T cells from blood. Subset in this sample: CD45RO-CCR7+CD27+CD95- naive CD8+ T cells lacking CXCR3 (TNR3-). The V gene is TRBV5-1, the J gene TRBJ1-1. The sequence derives from a human donor in good health. Some clones in this sample may be carry-over from other donors' samples. This chain's CDR3 is CASSHGLGNTEAFF.